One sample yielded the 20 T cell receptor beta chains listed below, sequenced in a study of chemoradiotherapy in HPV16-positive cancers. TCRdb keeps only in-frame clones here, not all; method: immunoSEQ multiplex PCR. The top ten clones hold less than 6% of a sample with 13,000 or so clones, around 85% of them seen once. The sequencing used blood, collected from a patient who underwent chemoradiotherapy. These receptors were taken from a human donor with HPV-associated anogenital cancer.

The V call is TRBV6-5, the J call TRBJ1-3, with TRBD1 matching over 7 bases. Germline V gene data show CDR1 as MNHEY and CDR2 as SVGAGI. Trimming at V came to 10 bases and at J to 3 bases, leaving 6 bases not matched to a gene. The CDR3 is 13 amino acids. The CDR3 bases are TGTGCCACCGAGGGGGCTGATGGAAACACCATATATTTT. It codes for CATEGADGNTIYF.

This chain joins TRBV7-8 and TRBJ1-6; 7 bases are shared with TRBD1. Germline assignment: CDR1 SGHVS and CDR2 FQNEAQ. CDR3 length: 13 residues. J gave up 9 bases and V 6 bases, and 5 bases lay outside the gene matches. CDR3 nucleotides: TGTGCCAGCAGAACCGGGACAGTTTCACCCCTCCACTTT. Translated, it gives CASRTGTVSPLHF.

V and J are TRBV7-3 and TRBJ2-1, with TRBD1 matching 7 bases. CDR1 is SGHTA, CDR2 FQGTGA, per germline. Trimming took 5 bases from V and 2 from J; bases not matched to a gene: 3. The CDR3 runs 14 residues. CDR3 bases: TGTGCCAGCAGCCCGCAGGGGGCCTACAATGAGCAGTTCTTC. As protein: CASSPQGAYNEQFF.

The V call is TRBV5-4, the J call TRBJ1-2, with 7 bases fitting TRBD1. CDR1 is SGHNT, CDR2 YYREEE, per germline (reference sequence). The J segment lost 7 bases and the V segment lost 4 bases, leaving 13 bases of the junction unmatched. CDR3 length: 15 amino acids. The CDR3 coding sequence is TGTGCCAGCAGCCAAGATTTTCAGGGGGGCTCTGGCTACACCTTC. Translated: CASSQDFQGGSGYTF.

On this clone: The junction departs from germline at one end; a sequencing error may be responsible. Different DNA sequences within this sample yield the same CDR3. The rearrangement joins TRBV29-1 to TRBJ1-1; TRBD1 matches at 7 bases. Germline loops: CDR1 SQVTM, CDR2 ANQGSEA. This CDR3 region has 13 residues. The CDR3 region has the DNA TGCAGCGTTAGGACAGGAGCGAACACCGAAGCTTTCTTT. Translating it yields CSVRTGANTEAFF. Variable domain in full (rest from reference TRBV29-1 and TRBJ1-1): SAVISQKPSRDICQRGTSLTIQCQVDSQVTMMFWYRQQPGQSLTLIATANQGSEATYESGFVIDKFPISRPNLTFSTLTVSNMSPEDSSIYLCSVRTGANTEAFFGQGTRLTVV.

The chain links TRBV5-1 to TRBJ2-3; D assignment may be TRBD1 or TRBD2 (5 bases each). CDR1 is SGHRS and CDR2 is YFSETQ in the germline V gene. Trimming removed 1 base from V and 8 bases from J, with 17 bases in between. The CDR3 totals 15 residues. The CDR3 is CASSLTVGDGRTQYF. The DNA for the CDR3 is TGCGCCAGCAGCTTGACTGTAGGGGACGGGCGTACGCAGTATTTT.

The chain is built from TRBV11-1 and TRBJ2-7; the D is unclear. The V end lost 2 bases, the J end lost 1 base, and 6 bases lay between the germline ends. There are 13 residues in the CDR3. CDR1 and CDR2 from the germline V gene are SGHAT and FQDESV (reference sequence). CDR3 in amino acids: CASSLRTSYEQYF. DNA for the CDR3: TGTGCCAGCAGCTTAAGGACGTCCTACGAGCAGTACTTC.

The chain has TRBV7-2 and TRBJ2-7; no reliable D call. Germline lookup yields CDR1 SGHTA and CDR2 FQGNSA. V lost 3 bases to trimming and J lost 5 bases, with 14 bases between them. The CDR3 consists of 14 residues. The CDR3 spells CASSFTVVGDEQYF. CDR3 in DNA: TGTGCCAGCAGCTTTACAGTGGTTGGGGACGAGCAGTACTTC.

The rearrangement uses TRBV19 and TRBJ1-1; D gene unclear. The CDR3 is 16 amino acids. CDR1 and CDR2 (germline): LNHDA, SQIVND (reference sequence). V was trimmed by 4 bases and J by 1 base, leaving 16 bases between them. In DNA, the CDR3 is TGTGCCAGTAGTACGCAAGAGCTAACGGAGAACACTGAAGCTTTCTTT. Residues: CASSTQELTENTEAFF.

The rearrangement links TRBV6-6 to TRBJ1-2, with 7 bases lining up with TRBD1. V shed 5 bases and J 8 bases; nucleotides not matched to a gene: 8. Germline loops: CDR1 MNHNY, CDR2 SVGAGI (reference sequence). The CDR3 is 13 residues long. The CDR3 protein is CASSQTGSVGYTF. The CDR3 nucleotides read TGTGCCAGCAGTCAGACAGGGTCGGTGGGCTACACCTTC.

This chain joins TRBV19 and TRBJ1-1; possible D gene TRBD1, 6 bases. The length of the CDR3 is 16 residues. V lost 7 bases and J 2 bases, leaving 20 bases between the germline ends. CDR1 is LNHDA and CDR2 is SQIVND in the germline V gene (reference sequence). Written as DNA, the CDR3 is TGTGCCAGTATTCGGGGGACTCTGGGGGCAAACACTGAAGCTTTCTTT. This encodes CASIRGTLGANTEAFF.

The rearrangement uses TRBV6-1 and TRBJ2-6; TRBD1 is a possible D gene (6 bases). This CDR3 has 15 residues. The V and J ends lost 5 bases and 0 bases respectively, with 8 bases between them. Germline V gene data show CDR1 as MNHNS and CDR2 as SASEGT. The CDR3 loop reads CASSLQGSGANVLTF. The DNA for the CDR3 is TGTGCCAGCAGTCTACAGGGCTCTGGGGCCAACGTCCTGACTTTC.

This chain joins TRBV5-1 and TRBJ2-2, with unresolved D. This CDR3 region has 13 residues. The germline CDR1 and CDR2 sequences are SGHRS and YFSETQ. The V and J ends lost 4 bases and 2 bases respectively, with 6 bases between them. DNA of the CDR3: TGCGCCAGCAGCATACTAAACACCGGGGAGCTGTTTTTT. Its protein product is CASSILNTGELFF.

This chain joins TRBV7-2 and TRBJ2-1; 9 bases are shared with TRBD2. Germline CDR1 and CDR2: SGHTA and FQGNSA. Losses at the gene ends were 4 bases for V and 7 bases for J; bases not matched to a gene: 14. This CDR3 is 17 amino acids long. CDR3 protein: CASSSTSVGGGGNEQFF. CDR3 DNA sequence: TGTGCCAGCAGCTCCACTTCCGTTGGCGGGGGGGGTAATGAGCAGTTCTTC.

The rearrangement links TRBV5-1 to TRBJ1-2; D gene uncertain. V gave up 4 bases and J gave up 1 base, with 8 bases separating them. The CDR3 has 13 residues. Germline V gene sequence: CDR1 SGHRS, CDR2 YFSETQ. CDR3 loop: CASSTGYNYGYTF. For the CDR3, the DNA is TGCGCCAGCAGCACGGGATATAACTATGGCTACACCTTC.

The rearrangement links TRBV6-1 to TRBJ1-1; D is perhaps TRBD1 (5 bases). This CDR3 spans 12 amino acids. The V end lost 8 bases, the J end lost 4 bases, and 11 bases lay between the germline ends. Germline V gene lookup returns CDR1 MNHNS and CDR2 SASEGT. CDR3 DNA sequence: TGTGCCAGCGGCGCGGGGACCACTGAAGCTTTCTTT. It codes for CASGAGTTEAFF.

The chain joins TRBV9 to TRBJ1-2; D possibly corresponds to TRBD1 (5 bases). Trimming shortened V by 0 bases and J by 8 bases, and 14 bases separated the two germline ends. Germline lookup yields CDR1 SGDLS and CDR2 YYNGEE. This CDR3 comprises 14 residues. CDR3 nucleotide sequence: TGTGCCAGCAGCGTAGCGGTTTCAGGGTACGGCTACACCTTC. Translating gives CASSVAVSGYGYTF.

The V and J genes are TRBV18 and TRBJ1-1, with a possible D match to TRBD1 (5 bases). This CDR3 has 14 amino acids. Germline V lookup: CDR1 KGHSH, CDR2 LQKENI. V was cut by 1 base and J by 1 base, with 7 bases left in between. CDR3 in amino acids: CASSPLGGNTEAFF. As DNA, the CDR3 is TGTGCCAGCTCACCACTCGGGGGGAACACTGAAGCTTTCTTT. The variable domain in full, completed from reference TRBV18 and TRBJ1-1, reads NAGVMQNPRHLVRRRGQEARLRCSPMKGHSHVYWYRQLPEEGLKFMVYLQKENIIDESGMPKERFSAEFPKEGPSILRIQQVVRGDSAAYFCASSPLGGNTEAFFGQGTRLTVV.

The CDR3 bases are TGTGCCTGGAGTGGGAGGGCTGGACTTAATTCACCCCTCCACTTT. Its translation is CAWSGRAGLNSPLHF. The genes are TRBV30 and TRBJ1-6; D not certain. Germline lookup yields CDR1 GTSNPN and CDR2 SVGIG (reference sequence). The CDR3 has 15 amino acids. V lost 1 base to trimming and J lost 6 bases, with 13 bases between them.

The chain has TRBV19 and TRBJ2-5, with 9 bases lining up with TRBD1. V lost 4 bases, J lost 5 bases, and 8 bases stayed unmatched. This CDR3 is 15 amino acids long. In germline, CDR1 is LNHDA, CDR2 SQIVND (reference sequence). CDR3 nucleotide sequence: TGTGCCAGTAGTAGTCCGGGACAGGGTGTGGAGACCCAGTACTTC. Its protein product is CASSSPGQGVETQYF.